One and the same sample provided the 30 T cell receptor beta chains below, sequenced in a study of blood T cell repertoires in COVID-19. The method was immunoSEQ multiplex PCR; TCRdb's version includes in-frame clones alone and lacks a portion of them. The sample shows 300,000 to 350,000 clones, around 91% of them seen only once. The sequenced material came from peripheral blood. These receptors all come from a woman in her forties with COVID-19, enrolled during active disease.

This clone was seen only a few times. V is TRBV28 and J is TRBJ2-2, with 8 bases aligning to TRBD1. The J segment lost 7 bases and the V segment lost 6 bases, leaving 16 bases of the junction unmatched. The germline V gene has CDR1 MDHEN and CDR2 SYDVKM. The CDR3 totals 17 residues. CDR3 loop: CASSSSLGQGDGGELFF. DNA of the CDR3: TGTGCCAGCAGCTCTTCCTTAGGACAGGGCGACGGCGGGGAGCTGTTTTTT.

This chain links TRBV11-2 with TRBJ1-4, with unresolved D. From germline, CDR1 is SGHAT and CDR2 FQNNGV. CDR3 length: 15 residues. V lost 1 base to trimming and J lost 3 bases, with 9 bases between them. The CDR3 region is CASSLVAGSNEKLFF. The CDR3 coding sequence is TGTGCCAGCAGCTTAGTGGCGGGCTCTAATGAAAAACTGTTTTTT.

CDR3 protein: CANESSGREGDTQYF. Written as DNA, the CDR3 is TGTGCCAACGAGTCTAGCGGGAGGGAAGGAGATACGCAGTATTTT. V usage is TRBV21-1 and J usage is TRBJ2-3; TRBD2 is the table's D call and was not checked against the DNA. TRBV21-1 is tagged as a pseudogene. CDR3 size: 15 residues.

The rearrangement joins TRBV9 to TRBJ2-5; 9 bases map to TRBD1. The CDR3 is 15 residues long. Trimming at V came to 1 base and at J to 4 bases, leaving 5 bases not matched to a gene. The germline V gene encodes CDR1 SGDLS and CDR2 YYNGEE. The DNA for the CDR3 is TGTGCCAGCAGCGTATCGGGGACAGGGCCAGAGACCCAGTACTTC. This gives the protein CASSVSGTGPETQYF. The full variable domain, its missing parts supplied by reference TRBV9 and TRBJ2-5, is DSGVTQTPKHLITATGQRVTLRCSPRSGDLSVYWYQQSLDQGLQFLIQYYNGEERAKGNILERFSAQQFPDLHSELNLSSLELGDSALYFCASSVSGTGPETQYFGPGTRLLVL.

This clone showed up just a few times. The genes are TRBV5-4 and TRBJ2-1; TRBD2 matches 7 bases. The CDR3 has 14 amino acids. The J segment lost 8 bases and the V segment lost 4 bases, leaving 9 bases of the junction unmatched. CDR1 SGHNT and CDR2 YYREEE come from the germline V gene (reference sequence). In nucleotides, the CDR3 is TGTGCCAGCAGCCCACGACTAGCTGCCCATGAGCAGTTCTTC. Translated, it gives CASSPRLAAHEQFF.

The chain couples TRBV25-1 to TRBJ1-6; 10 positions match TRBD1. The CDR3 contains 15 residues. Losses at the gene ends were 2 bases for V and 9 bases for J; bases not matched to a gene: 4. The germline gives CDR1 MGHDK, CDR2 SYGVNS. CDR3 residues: CASSEPGTGVSPLHF. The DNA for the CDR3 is TGTGCCAGCAGTGAACCCGGGACAGGGGTTTCACCCCTCCACTTT.

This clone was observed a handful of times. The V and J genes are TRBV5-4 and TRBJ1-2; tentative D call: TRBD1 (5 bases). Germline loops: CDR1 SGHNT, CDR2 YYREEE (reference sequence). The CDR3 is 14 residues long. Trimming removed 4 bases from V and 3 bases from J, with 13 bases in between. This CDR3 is CASSNRSGYYGYTF. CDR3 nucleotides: TGTGCCAGCAGCAATCGGTCAGGGTACTATGGCTACACCTTC.

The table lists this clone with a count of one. The DNA for the CDR3 is TGTGCCAGCAGCTTCAGGGCAGAAGAGACCCAGTACTTC. It is translated as CASSFRAEETQYF. This sequence joins TRBV5-4 and TRBJ2-5; maybe TRBD1 (5 bases). This CDR3 is built from 13 residues. The germline V gene has CDR1 SGHNT and CDR2 YYREEE (reference sequence). V gave up 2 bases and J gave up 3 bases, with 8 bases separating them.

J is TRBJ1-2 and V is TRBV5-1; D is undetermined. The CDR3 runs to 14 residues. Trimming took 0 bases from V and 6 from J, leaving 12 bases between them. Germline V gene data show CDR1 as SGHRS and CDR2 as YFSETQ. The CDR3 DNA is TGCGCCAGCAGCTTGGAATCCGGGTCTGATGGCTACACCTTC. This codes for CASSLESGSDGYTF.

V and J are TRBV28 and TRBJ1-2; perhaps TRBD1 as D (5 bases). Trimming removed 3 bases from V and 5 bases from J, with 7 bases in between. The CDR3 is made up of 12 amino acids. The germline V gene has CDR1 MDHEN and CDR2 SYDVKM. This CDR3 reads CASSFRAYGYTF. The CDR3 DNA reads TGTGCCAGCAGTTTCAGGGCTTATGGCTACACCTTC.

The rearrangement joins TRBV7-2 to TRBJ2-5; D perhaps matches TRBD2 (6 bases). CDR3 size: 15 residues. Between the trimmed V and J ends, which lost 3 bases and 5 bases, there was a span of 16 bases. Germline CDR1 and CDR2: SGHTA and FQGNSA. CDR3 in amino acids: CASSFDGTQGETQYF. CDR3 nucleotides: TGTGCCAGCAGCTTCGACGGGACTCAAGGGGAGACCCAGTACTTC.

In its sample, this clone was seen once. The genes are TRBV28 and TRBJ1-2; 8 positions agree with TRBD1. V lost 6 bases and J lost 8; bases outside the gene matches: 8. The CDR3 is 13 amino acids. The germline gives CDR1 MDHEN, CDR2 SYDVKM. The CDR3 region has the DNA TGTGCCAGCAGGACGGGACAGGAGGACGGCTACACCTTC. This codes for CASRTGQEDGYTF.

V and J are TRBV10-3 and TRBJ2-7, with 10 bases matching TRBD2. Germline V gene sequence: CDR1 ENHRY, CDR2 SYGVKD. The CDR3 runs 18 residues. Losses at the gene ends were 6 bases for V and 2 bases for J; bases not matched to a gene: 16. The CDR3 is CAIRRGLLSSGGAYEQYF. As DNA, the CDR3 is TGTGCCATCAGGAGGGGGCTCCTCTCTAGCGGGGGAGCCTACGAGCAGTACTTC.

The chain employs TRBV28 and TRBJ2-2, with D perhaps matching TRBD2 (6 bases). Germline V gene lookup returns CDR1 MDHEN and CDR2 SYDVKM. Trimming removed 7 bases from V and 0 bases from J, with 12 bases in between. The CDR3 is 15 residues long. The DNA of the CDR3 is TGTGCCAGCATCCTTAGCGGATCGAACACCGGGGAGCTGTTTTTT. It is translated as CASILSGSNTGELFF.

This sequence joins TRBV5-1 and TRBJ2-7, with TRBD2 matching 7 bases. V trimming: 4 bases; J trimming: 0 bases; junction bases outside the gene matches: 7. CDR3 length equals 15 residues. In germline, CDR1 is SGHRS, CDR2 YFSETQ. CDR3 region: CASSLGRADSYEQYF. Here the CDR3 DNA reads TGCGCCAGCAGCCTGGGGAGGGCCGACTCCTACGAGCAGTACTTC.

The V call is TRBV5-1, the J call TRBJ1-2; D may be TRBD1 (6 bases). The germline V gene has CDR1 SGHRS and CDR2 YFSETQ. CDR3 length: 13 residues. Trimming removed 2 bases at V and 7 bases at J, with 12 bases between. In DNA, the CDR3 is TGCGCCAGCAGCTTTCCAGGGGAGCGTGGCTACACCTTC. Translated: CASSFPGERGYTF. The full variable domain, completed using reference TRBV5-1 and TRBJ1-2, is KAGVTQTPRYLIKTRGQQVTLSCSPISGHRSVSWYQQTPGQGLQFLFEYFSETQRNKGNFPGRFSGRQFSNSRSEMNVSTLELGDSALYLCASSFPGERGYTFGSGTRLTVV.

The CDR3 DNA sequence: TGTGCCAGCAGCCCGACTAGCGGGCTGTACCAAGAGACCCAGTACTTC. Residues: CASSPTSGLYQETQYF. The chain couples TRBV7-2 to TRBJ2-5, with TRBD2 matching over 10 bases. CDR1 is SGHTA, CDR2 FQGNSA, per germline. This CDR3 has 16 amino acids. After removal of 5 bases from V and 0 bases from J, the junction contained 6 bases not matched to a gene.

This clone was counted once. CDR3 sequence: CASSSPRGEKLFF. The CDR3, as DNA: TGTGCCAGCAGCTCACCAAGAGGTGAAAAACTGTTTTTT. The J gene is TRBJ1-4, the V gene TRBV5-5; D unclear. Germline values: CDR1 SGHKS, CDR2 YYEKEE (reference sequence). The CDR3 consists of 13 residues. Between the trimmed V and J ends, which lost 3 bases and 7 bases, there was a span of 10 bases.

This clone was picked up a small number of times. Here the CDR3 reads CASSQEDSSNQPQHF. DNA of the CDR3: TGCGCCAGCAGCCAAGAGGACAGTAGCAATCAGCCCCAGCATTTT. The V gene is TRBV4-3, the J gene TRBJ1-5, with D possibly matching TRBD1 (6 bases). CDR1 is LGHNA and CDR2 is YSLEER in the germline V gene. The CDR3 spans 15 residues. V was trimmed by 0 bases and J by 0 bases, leaving 6 bases between them.

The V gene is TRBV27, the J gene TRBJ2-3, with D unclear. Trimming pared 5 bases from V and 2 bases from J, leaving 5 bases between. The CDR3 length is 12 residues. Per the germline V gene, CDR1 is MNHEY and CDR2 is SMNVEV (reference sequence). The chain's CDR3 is CASSMATDTQYF. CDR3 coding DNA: TGTGCCAGCAGTATGGCCACAGATACGCAGTATTTT.

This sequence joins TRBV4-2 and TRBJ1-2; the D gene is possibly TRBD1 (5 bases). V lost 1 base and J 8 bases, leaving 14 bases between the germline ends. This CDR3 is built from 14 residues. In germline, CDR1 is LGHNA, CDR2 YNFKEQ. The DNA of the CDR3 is TGTGCCAGCAGCCAAGTGGCGGGGGTGGCAGGCTACACCTTC. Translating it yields CASSQVAGVAGYTF.

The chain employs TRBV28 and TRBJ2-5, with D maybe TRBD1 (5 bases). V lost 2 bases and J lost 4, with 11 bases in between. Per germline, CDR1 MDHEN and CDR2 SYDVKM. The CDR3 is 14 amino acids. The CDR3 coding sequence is TGTGCCAGCAGTTTAACAGGTAGAGGAGAGACCCAGTACTTC. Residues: CASSLTGRGETQYF.

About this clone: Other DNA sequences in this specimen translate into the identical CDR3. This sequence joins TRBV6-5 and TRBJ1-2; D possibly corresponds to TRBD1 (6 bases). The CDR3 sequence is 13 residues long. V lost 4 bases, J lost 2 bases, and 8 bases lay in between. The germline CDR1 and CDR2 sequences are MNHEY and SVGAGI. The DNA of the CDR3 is TGTGCCAGCAGTTCCACAGGGAACTATGGCTACACCTTC. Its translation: CASSSTGNYGYTF.

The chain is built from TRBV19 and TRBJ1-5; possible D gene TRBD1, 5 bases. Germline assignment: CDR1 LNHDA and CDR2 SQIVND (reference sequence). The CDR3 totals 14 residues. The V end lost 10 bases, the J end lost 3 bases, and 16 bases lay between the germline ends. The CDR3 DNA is TGTGCCACGTCTTACGGGGGTCCCAATCAGCCCCAGCATTTT. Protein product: CATSYGGPNQPQHF.

In DNA, the CDR3 is TGTGCCAGTAGTATCCCGGGACAGCCCCATTCACCCCTCCACTTT. As protein: CASSIPGQPHSPLHF. The rearrangement links TRBV19 to TRBJ1-6, with 7 bases matching TRBD1. Losses at the gene ends were 3 bases for V and 8 bases for J; bases not matched to a gene: 7. The CDR3 length is 15 residues. The germline V gene has CDR1 LNHDA and CDR2 SQIVND (reference sequence).

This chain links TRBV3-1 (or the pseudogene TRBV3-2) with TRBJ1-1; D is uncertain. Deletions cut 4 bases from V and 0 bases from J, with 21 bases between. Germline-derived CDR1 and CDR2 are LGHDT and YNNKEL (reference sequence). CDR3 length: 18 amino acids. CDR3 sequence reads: CASSLGRAGLKMNTEAFF. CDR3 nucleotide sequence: TGTGCCAGCAGCCTCGGAAGGGCAGGACTTAAAATGAACACTGAAGCTTTCTTT.

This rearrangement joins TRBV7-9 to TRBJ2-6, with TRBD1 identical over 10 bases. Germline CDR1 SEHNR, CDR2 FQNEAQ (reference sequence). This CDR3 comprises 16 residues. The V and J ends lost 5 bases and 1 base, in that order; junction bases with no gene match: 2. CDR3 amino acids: CASSKDRGSGANVLTF. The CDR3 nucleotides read TGTGCCAGCAGCAAGGACAGGGGGTCTGGGGCCAACGTCCTGACTTTC.

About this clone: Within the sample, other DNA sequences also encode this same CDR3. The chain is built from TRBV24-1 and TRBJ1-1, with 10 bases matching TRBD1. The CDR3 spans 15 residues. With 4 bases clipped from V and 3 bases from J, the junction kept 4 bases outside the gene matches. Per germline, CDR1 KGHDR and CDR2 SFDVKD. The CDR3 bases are TGTGCCACCAGTGACCCGGGGACAGGGGACACTGAAGCTTTCTTT. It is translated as CATSDPGTGDTEAFF.

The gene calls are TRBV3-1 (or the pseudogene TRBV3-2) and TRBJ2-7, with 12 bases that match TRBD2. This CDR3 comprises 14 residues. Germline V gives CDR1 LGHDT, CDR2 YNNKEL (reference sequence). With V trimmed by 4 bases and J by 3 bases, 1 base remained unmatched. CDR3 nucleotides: TGTGCCAGCAGCCGGACTAGCGGGGACTACGAGCAGTACTTC. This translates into CASSRTSGDYEQYF.

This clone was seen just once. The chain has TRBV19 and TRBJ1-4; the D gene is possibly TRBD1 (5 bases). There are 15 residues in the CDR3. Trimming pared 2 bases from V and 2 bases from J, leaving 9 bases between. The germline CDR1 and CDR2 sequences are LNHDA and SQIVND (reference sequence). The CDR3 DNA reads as TGTGCCAGTAGTATAAAGGGGAATACTAATGAAAAACTGTTTTTT. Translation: CASSIKGNTNEKLFF.